The source of this TCR beta chain is a study of neoadjuvant anti-PD-1 for oral cavity cancer. At the level of the study: Non-progressing patients received a fourth nivolumab dose near day 43, then surgery on days 50-56.

Regarding time point: after neoadjuvant nivolumab, at surgical resection. Stage II-IVA oral cavity squamous cell carcinoma was new and untreated by systemic or radiation therapy. Cohort: HPV-negative, locally advanced oral cavity squamous cell carcinoma patients. This clone was counted a few times. What it recognizes is unknown. Trimming removed 2 bases at V and 7 bases at J, with 12 bases between. CDR1 is MNHEY, CDR2 SVGAGI, per germline. The CDR3 is 15 residues long. General study results and limits: Greater tumor shrinkage accompanied bigger post-treatment sizes of preexisting clones.

Sequenced by immunoSEQ multiplex PCR; TCRdb stores in-frame clones only, minus some. Of 20,000 to 25,000 clones listed, 40% to 55% are singletons. V usage is TRBV6-5 and J usage is TRBJ1-6; a possible D gene is TRBD1 (6 bases). Here the sequenced sample was tumor tissue, taken after nivolumab (anti-PD-1) treatment. The receptor's source is a person between 40 and 85 years old with oral cavity squamous cell carcinoma. The CDR3 bases are TGTGCCAGCAGTTACAGAGGGGGAGGGAATTCACCCCTCCACTTT. Its protein is CASSYRGGGNSPLHF.